This T cell receptor beta chain originates from a study of OX40 agonist ivuxolimab in advanced cancers. Looked up from germline, CDR1 is LNHNV and CDR2 is YYDKDF (reference sequence). V was clipped by 8 bases and J by 2 bases, with 15 bases between them. CDR3 length equals 14 residues. Sequenced by immunoSEQ multiplex PCR; TCRdb stores in-frame clones only, minus some. Of roughly 67,000 clones listed, roughly 82% are singletons. The origin of this receptor is an adult with an advanced solid tumor such as melanoma, head and neck, liver or kidney cancer. The chain couples TRBV15 to TRBJ2-5; D uncertain. This specimen consisted of CD4+ or CD8+ T cells sorted from blood, obtained in a trial of the OX40 agonist ivuxolimab. This CDR3 is CATGDSPIQETQYF. CDR3 in DNA: TGTGCCACCGGAGACTCTCCAATTCAAGAGACCCAGTACTTC.